The rows below give T cell receptor beta chains drawn from one sample of a study of cytotoxic CD8 clonotypes in ibrutinib-treated CLL. Only in-frame clones appear in the TCRdb table, and some are missing; sequencing was by immunoSEQ multiplex PCR. The profile shows 100,000 or so clones, roughly 60% of them singletons. The sample was PBMCs, taken after 24 months of ibrutinib treatment. Receptor source: a human donor with chronic lymphocytic leukemia. CDR3s include the opening cysteine and the closing phenylalanine or tryptophan.

v_call,j_call,cdr3_aa
TRBV19,TRBJ1-1,CASRPRDRGVNTEAFF
TRBV6-5,TRBJ2-1,CASSYFGASINEQFF
TRBV6-5,TRBJ1-5,CASSEFKGPQPQHF
TRBV6-1,TRBJ1-3,CATEGQAGNTIYF
TRBV5-4,TRBJ2-5,CASSTQSLGTQYF
TRBV7-9,TRBJ1-1,CASRGTGRGNTEAFF
TRBV6-1,TRBJ1-1,CASSERKGIRTEAFF
TRBV7-6,TRBJ2-3,CASSLVGGGGDTQYF
TRBV28,TRBJ2-2,CASSLTGVPNTGELFF
TRBV10-3,TRBJ2-3,CAISVGERASTDTQYF
TRBV7-2,TRBJ2-1,CASTLLTPLEQFF
TRBV30,TRBJ1-5,CAYQTSDSYQPQHF
TRBV5-1,TRBJ2-7,CASSLAPDGYEQYF
TRBV6-6,TRBJ2-3,CASSYSRVAGSDTQYF
TRBV25-1,TRBJ1-4,CASRLGGKLFF
TRBV6-4,TRBJ2-7,CASSEHRGYEQYF
TRBV5-1,TRBJ1-3,CASSLGGDSGNTIYF
TRBV28,TRBJ1-6,CASSPGTGSSSPLHF
TRBV27,TRBJ1-2,CASSRQGVGNYGYTF
TRBV7-9,TRBJ2-2,CASSLGAASGELFF
TRBV10-1,TRBJ2-7,CASSESGLYEQYF
TRBV4-1,TRBJ2-3,CASSQEGPGTDTQYF
TRBV7-2,TRBJ2-3,CASSLLSADTQYF
TRBV6-1,TRBJ1-6,CASSEKGGTSPLHF
TRBV11-1,TRBJ2-1,CASSLGRLSYNEQFF
TRBV18,TRBJ2-7,CASAPASAGGREQYF
TRBV28,TRBJ1-5,CASSSATGGSGQPQHF
TRBV5-1,TRBJ1-1,CASSSEGTGNTEAFF
TRBV7-2,TRBJ1-5,CASSQDSGNQPQHF
TRBV7-3,TRBJ2-1,CASSKTSGATNEQFF
TRBV14,TRBJ2-1,CASSPSGVPSSYNEQFF
TRBV5-5,TRBJ2-1,CASSSGDRGSNEQFF
TRBV5-1,TRBJ1-2,CASSSGGNPGYGYTF
TRBV30,TRBJ2-2,CAWRGDTGELFF
TRBV25-1,TRBJ1-2,CASRSGAGMFGYTF
TRBV30,TRBJ2-2,CAWSRTSGITGELFF
TRBV11-3,TRBJ1-2,CASSLVGGTYGYTF
TRBV7-8,TRBJ2-6,CASSAGRPGANVLTF
TRBV6-6,TRBJ2-3,CASSSPGLLTDTQYF
TRBV5-1,TRBJ2-3,CASSLRERASTDTQYF
TRBV2,TRBJ1-5,CASRRDSNQPQHF
TRBV6-5,TRBJ1-2,CASSYMGGALYGYTF
TRBV25-1,TRBJ2-7,CASSPDRGSTLYEQYF
TRBV5-6,TRBJ1-5,CASSLGQGVNQPQHF
TRBV30,TRBJ2-1,CAWTKDSYNEQFF
TRBV19,TRBJ1-5,CASSIGDRANQPQHF
TRBV4-1,TRBJ1-2,CASSQEGGAGYTF
TRBV11-3,TRBJ1-3,CASSPSSGNTIYF
TRBV11-2,TRBJ1-1,CASTVGGTEAFF
TRBV7-2,TRBJ2-3,CASSQGSHSTDTQYF
TRBV5-6,TRBJ1-1,CASSQRGTGRTEAFF
TRBV15,TRBJ2-7,CATRLSGVEYEQYF
TRBV6-5,TRBJ2-5,CASSYLETQYF
TRBV10-3,TRBJ1-6,CAISSQDSPLHF
TRBV6-5,TRBJ2-7,CASSHKQGAFYEQYF
TRBV30,TRBJ1-1,CAWSRARWTEAFF
TRBV19,TRBJ1-2,CASSLDGSLDYGYTF